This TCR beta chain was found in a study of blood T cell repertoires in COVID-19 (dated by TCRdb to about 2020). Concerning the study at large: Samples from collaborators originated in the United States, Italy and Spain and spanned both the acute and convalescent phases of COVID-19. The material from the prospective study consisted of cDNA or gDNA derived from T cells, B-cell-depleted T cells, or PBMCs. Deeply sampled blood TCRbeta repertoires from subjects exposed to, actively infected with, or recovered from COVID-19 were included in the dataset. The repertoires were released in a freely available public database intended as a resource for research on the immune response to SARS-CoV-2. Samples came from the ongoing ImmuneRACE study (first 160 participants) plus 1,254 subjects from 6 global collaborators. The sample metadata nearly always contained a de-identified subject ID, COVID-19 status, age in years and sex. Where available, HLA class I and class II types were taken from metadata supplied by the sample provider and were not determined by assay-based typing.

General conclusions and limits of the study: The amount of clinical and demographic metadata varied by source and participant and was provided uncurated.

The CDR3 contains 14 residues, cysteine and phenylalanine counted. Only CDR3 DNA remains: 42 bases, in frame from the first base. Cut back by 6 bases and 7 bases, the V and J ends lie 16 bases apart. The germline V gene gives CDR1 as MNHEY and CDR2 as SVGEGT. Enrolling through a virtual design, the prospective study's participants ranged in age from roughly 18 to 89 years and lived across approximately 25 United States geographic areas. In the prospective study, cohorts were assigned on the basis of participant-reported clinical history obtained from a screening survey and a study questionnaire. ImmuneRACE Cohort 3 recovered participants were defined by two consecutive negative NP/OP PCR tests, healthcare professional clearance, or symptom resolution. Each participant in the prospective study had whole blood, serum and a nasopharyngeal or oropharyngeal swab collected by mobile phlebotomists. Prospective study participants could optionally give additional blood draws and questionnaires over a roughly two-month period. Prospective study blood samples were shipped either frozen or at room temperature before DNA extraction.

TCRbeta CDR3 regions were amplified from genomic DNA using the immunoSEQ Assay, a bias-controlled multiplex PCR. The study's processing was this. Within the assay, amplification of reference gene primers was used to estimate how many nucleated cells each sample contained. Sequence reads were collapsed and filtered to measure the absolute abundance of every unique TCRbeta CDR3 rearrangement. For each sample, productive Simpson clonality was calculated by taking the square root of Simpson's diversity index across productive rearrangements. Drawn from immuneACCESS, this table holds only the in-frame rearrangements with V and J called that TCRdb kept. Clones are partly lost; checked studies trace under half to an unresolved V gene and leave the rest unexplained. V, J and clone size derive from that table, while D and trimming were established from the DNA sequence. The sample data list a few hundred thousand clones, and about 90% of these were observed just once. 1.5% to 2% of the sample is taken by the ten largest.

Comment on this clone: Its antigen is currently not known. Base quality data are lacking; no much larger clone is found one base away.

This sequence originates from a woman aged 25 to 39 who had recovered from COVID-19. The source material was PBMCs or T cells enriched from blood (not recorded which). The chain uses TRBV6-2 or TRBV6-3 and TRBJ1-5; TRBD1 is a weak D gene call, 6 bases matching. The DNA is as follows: TGTGCCAGCAGCCCAGGGGACTTACGGCAGCCCCAGCATTTT. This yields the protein CASSPGDLRQPQHF.